This TCR beta chain was sequenced during a study of CD8+ T cells in alopecia areata. Treatment specified: oral pan-JAK inhibitor, 5-10 mg twice daily. Study findings and constraints: A great number of expanded lesional clones endured in scalp and blood during tofacitinib.

This clone was observed a few times. Its antigen is unidentified. Trimming cost V 2 bases and J 6 bases, with 4 bases left between them. Germline V gene lookup returns CDR1 MNHEY and CDR2 SVGAGI. The CDR3 has 12 amino acids. Sequencing used cDNA as its template, made by extracting RNA and reverse transcribing it. TCRdb's table, derived via immunoSEQ multiplex PCR, lists solely in-frame clones and lacks some. The sample has 130,000 to 150,000 clones, roughly 80% seen once. The sequencing used CD8+ T cells sorted from blood, collected at week 4, from a patient treated with tofacitinib. The sequence was obtained from a human donor with alopecia areata. The V gene is TRBV6-5, the J gene TRBJ2-2; D is ambiguous. CDR3 residues: CASSYGPGELFF. DNA for the CDR3: TGTGCCAGCAGTTACGGGCCCGGGGAGCTGTTTTTT.